The 30 T cell receptor beta chains below were found in one sample sequenced in a study of low-dose radiotherapy and immunotherapy resistance in tumors. First-strand cDNA relied on TRAV- and TRBV-specific primers spanning alpha and beta chains. TCRs underwent 20 PCR cycles of amplification with a constant-region primer and V-primer adapter. Via MiXCR, TCRdb re-called the reads, giving one row per CDR3 protein. The profile shows around 7,100 distinct CDR3 sequences, approximately 57% of them singletons. The receptors were sampled from a human donor with advanced metastatic prostate, ovarian, gallbladder or colorectal cancer (not recorded which). This table probably holds off-target reads from a library built for another chain.

The table lists this clonotype with a few counts. The chain couples TRBV5-4 to TRBJ2-2; D ambiguous. The V and J ends lost 4 bases and 6 bases respectively, with 7 bases between them. The CDR3 is 12 residues long. Germline loops: CDR1 SGHNT, CDR2 YYREEE (reference sequence). The CDR3 protein is CASSTDSGELFF. DNA for the CDR3: TGTGCCAGCAGCACCGACTCCGGGGAGCTGTTTTTT.

The rearrangement links TRBV20-1 to TRBJ2-3; maybe TRBD1 (5 bases). Trimming pared 3 bases from V and 6 bases from J, leaving 7 bases between. CDR3 length equals 11 residues. From germline, CDR1 is DFQATT and CDR2 SNEGSKA (reference sequence). The CDR3 here is CSASPGDTQYF. CDR3 bases: TGCAGTGCTAGTCCAGGGGATACGCAGTATTTT.

The V call is TRBV28, the J call TRBJ2-1, with no clear D. V was cut by 2 bases and J by 7 bases, with 18 bases left in between. Germline CDR1 MDHEN, CDR2 SYDVKM. The CDR3 has 16 amino acids. CDR3 nucleotides: TGTGCCAGCAGTTTAGGAAGCCCAGGAGCCCCGAATGAGCAGTTCTTC. Its translation: CASSLGSPGAPNEQFF.

This chain uses TRBV12-3 or TRBV12-4 with TRBJ2-7; 7 bases are shared with TRBD1. Trimming took 5 bases from V and 1 from J; bases not matched to a gene: 5. The CDR3 is 14 amino acids. CDR3 protein: CASSPTGPSYEQYF. CDR3 nucleotides: TGTGCCAGCAGTCCGACAGGGCCGTCCTACGAGCAGTACTTC.

The genes are TRBV12-3 or TRBV12-4 and TRBJ2-5; D is uncertain. The CDR3 loop spans 13 amino acids. V gave up 1 base and J gave up 5 bases, with 8 bases separating them. The DNA for the CDR3 is TGTGCCAGCAGTTTAGTCCCTCGGGAGACCCAGTACTTC. The encoded protein is CASSLVPRETQYF.

The V call is TRBV2, the J call TRBJ2-3; 9 bases align to TRBD1. V lost 6 bases, J lost 3 bases, and 7 bases stayed unmatched. The CDR3 is made up of 15 amino acids. Germline values: CDR1 SNHLY, CDR2 FYNNEI. CDR3 region: CASSAGTGQTDTQYF. In nucleotides, the CDR3 is TGTGCCAGCAGCGCCGGGACAGGGCAGACAGATACGCAGTATTTT.

V usage is TRBV5-1 and J usage is TRBJ2-3; D is uncertain. V gave up 4 bases and J gave up 0 bases, with 21 bases separating them. There are 18 residues in the CDR3. Germline-derived CDR1 and CDR2 are SGHRS and YFSETQ. The CDR3 DNA is TGCGCCAGCAGCCGTCCCCTAGGGTCTTTCTTTAGCACAGATACGCAGTATTTT. Translation gives CASSRPLGSFFSTDTQYF.

The chain combines TRBV28 with TRBJ1-2; no clear D gene. With 3 bases removed from V and 4 bases from J, the gap between germline ends came to 9 bases. The CDR3 covers 13 residues. The germline gives CDR1 MDHEN, CDR2 SYDVKM. The CDR3 region has the DNA TGTGCCAGCAGTTTGGCCAGAGGCTATGGCTACACCTTC. Its translation: CASSLARGYGYTF.

The chain employs TRBV19 and TRBJ2-2, with 8 nucleotides matching TRBD2. The germline V gene encodes CDR1 LNHDA and CDR2 SQIVND (reference sequence). CDR3 length: 13 residues. J lost 6 bases, V lost 7 bases, and 4 bases had no gene match. Here the CDR3 DNA reads TGTGCCAGTACCACGGGGGGGCCCGGGGAGCTGTTTTTT. This encodes CASTTGGPGELFF.

This chain joins TRBV21-1 and TRBJ2-7; the D call TRBD1 from the table was never checked on the DNA. TRBV21-1 is annotated as a pseudogene. The length of the CDR3 is 14 residues. The CDR3 nucleotides read TGTGCCAGCAGCGTTCGACAGGTTAACTACGAGCAGTACTTC. Amino acids: CASSVRQVNYEQYF.

This clonotype showed up just a few times. The chain employs TRBV28 and TRBJ1-1, with D perhaps TRBD1 (5 bases). Trimming removed 7 bases at V and 4 bases at J, with 16 bases between. CDR1 MDHEN and CDR2 SYDVKM come from the germline V gene. The CDR3 is 14 amino acids. This chain's CDR3 is CASTVPRAGTEAFF. CDR3 sequence (DNA): TGTGCCAGCACCGTACCCAGGGCGGGCACTGAAGCTTTCTTT.

The rearrangement uses TRBV29-1 and TRBJ2-3; D ambiguous. CDR1 is SQVTM, CDR2 ANQGSEA, per germline. Trimming removed 1 base at V and 0 bases at J, with 5 bases between. This CDR3 contains 13 residues. CDR3 protein: CSVEAPSTDTQYF. The CDR3 DNA reads TGCAGCGTTGAAGCCCCTAGCACAGATACGCAGTATTTT.

The V gene is TRBV7-8, the J gene TRBJ2-1; D unresolved. Germline assignment: CDR1 SGHVS and CDR2 FQNEAQ. The CDR3 consists of 12 residues. V dropped 1 base and J dropped 15 bases, with 13 bases sitting between them. The CDR3 sequence: CASSLDQVYRFF. In nucleotides, the CDR3 is TGTGCCAGCAGCTTAGATCAAGTATATCGGTTCTTC.

The chain employs TRBV28 and TRBJ2-7; 8 nucleotides agree with TRBD1. V lost 3 bases to trimming and J lost 7 bases; unmatched junction nucleotides: 5. The CDR3 extends over 13 amino acids. Germline V gene lookup returns CDR1 MDHEN and CDR2 SYDVKM. The DNA of the CDR3 is TGTGCCAGCAGTTTCCGGACAGGGATAGAGCAGTACTTC. As protein: CASSFRTGIEQYF.

This clonotype has a single count. The chain has TRBV29-1 and TRBJ2-2; the D gene is possibly TRBD1 (5 bases). The CDR3 sequence is 12 residues long. Germline CDR1 and CDR2: SQVTM and ANQGSEA. V lost 5 bases to trimming and J lost 4 bases, with 8 bases between them. The CDR3 DNA follows: TGCAGCGTTCACGACAGCACCGGGGAGCTGTTTTTT. Protein: CSVHDSTGELFF.

The chain combines TRBV2 with TRBJ2-3, with TRBD2 matching over 11 bases. Trimming at V came to 7 bases and at J to 1 base, leaving 7 bases not matched to a gene. The CDR3 has 16 amino acids. From germline, CDR1 is SNHLY and CDR2 FYNNEI. The CDR3 loop is CASTLLAGAGTDTQYF. In DNA form, the CDR3 reads TGTGCCAGCACCCTACTAGCGGGGGCCGGCACAGATACGCAGTATTTT. Drawing the rest from reference TRBV2 and TRBJ2-3, the complete variable domain is EPEVTQTPSHQVTQMGQEVILRCVPISNHLYFYWYRQILGQKVEFLVSFYNNEISEKSEIFDDQFSVERPDGSNFTLKIRSTKLEDSAMYFCASTLLAGAGTDTQYFGPGTRLTVL.

The chain combines TRBV4-2 with TRBJ2-5; 7 positions agree with TRBD2. The V and J ends lost 1 base and 4 bases, in that order; junction bases with no gene match: 6. CDR1 and CDR2 (germline): LGHNA, YNFKEQ. The CDR3 totals 15 residues. DNA for the CDR3: TGTGCCAGCAGCCAAGTGGGACTAAAGGGAGAGACCCAGTACTTC. It yields the protein CASSQVGLKGETQYF.

V and J are TRBV13 and TRBJ2-1, with D perhaps TRBD1 (6 bases). V lost 2 bases to trimming and J lost 3 bases, with 8 bases between them. CDR1 is PRHDT and CDR2 is FYEKMQ in the germline V gene (reference sequence). The CDR3 loop spans 14 amino acids. CDR3: CASSLSTGYNEQFF. The CDR3 nucleotides read TGTGCCAGCAGCTTATCGACAGGCTACAATGAGCAGTTCTTC. Together with reference TRBV13 and TRBJ2-1, the CDR3 gives the full variable domain: AAGVIQSPRHLIKEKRETATLKCYPIPRHDTVYWYQQGPGQDPQFLISFYEKMQSDKGSIPDRFSAQQFSDYHSELNMSSLELGDSALYFCASSLSTGYNEQFFGPGTRLTVL.

This clonotype came up once. This chain links TRBV20-1 with TRBJ2-7; 10 nucleotides match TRBD1. This CDR3 contains 12 residues. The germline gives CDR1 DFQATT, CDR2 SNEGSKA (reference sequence). The CDR3 protein is CRGDRGPYEQYF. The CDR3 DNA is TGCAGGGGGGACAGGGGCCCCTACGAGCAGTACTTC.

The chain links TRBV29-1 to TRBJ2-2, with D tentatively TRBD1 (6 bases). The CDR3 length is 12 residues. The germline V gene has CDR1 SQVTM and CDR2 ANQGSEA. V lost 6 bases, J lost 3 bases, and 8 bases lay in between. The CDR3 bases are TGCAGCGTAGGACAGTACACCGGGGAGCTGTTTTTT. Its translation: CSVGQYTGELFF.

This rearrangement joins TRBV9 to TRBJ2-3; 13 bases match TRBD2. Germline V gene data show CDR1 as SGDLS and CDR2 as YYNGEE. The CDR3 contains 16 residues. V shed 4 bases, J shed 5 bases, and the junction held 7 bases outside the gene matches. CDR3 DNA: TGTGCCAGCAGCACGACTAGCGGGGGGATGAAAGATACGCAGTATTTT. Translation: CASSTTSGGMKDTQYF.

The rearrangement uses TRBV20-1 and TRBJ1-2, with 7 nucleotides matching TRBD1. The length of the CDR3 is 13 residues. Losses at the gene ends were 7 bases for V and 1 base for J; bases not matched to a gene: 6. The germline V gene has CDR1 DFQATT and CDR2 SNEGSKA (reference sequence). The chain's CDR3 is CSVQQGINYGYTF. CDR3 nucleotides: TGCAGTGTCCAACAGGGGATTAACTATGGCTACACCTTC.

The chain has TRBV20-1 and TRBJ1-5; no definite D call. The ends were cut back, 6 bases at V and 2 bases at J, with 11 bases in the middle. CDR3 length: 13 amino acids. In germline, CDR1 is DFQATT, CDR2 SNEGSKA (reference sequence). The CDR3: CSAGNAGNQPQHF. The CDR3 DNA reads TGCAGTGCGGGAAACGCGGGCAATCAGCCCCAGCATTTT.

This clonotype was counted only a few times. The chain recombines TRBV7-8 with TRBJ2-7; TRBD1 aligns across 8 bases. The germline gives CDR1 SGHVS, CDR2 FQNEAQ. The CDR3 is 17 residues long. Trimming at V came to 5 bases and at J to 4 bases, leaving 16 bases not matched to a gene. Here the CDR3 reads CASSQATGERVGYEQYF. The CDR3 DNA sequence: TGTGCCAGCAGCCAGGCGACAGGGGAACGGGTTGGGTACGAGCAGTACTTC.

J is TRBJ1-2 and V is TRBV20-1; no firm D call. V lost 6 bases, J lost 8 bases, and 10 bases lay in between. The germline CDR1 and CDR2 sequences are DFQATT and SNEGSKA (reference sequence). The CDR3 is made up of 10 amino acids. CDR3 protein: CSARPVGYTF. The DNA for the CDR3 is TGCAGTGCGAGACCGGTGGGCTACACCTTC.

The rearrangement joins TRBV12-3 or TRBV12-4 to TRBJ1-2; weak D call: TRBD1 (6 bases). This CDR3 has 14 amino acids. V was shortened by 3 bases and J by 6 bases, with 14 bases between the two germline ends. CDR3 DNA: TGTGCCAGCAGTTTTTCGGGGGGCGTTGATGGCTACACCTTC. Translated, it gives CASSFSGGVDGYTF.

V gene TRBV5-1 combines with J gene TRBJ2-6; a weak D match, TRBD1 (5 bases). This CDR3 is built from 17 residues. CDR1 SGHRS and CDR2 YFSETQ come from the germline V gene. V shed 1 base and J shed 2 bases, with 13 bases lying between them. CDR3 bases: TGCGCCAGCAGCTTGTATCAGGGCCTAACTGGGGCCAACGTCCTGACTTTC. Translating it yields CASSLYQGLTGANVLTF.

This clonotype was picked up a small number of times. The genes are TRBV28 and TRBJ1-1, with D maybe TRBD1 (5 bases). The germline V and J ends were trimmed by 7 bases and 0 bases, with 12 bases remaining between them. The CDR3 has 14 amino acids. The germline CDR1 and CDR2 sequences are MDHEN and SYDVKM. CDR3 protein: CASTLRTLNTEAFF. CDR3 in DNA: TGTGCCAGCACCCTTCGGACATTGAACACTGAAGCTTTCTTT.

This chain joins TRBV29-1 and TRBJ1-1; D gene ambiguous. The germline V gene has CDR1 SQVTM and CDR2 ANQGSEA. This CDR3 is built from 10 residues. Trimming took off 7 bases at V and 1 base at J, with 4 bases between the two ends. The CDR3 nucleotides are TGCAGCGCCGAGAACACTGAAGCTTTCTTT. Translation: CSAENTEAFF.

The genes are TRBV9 and TRBJ1-4; D gene ambiguous. CDR1 and CDR2 (germline): SGDLS, YYNGEE. V was shortened by 0 bases and J by 5 bases, with 8 bases between the two germline ends. This CDR3 region has 14 residues. In DNA form, the CDR3 reads TGTGCCAGCAGCGTAGCGGGGAGCAATGAAAAACTGTTTTTT. Encoded protein: CASSVAGSNEKLFF.